Below, 3 T cell receptor beta chains from the same sample are listed, as sequenced in a study of identical twins. One entry per CDR3 protein, called by TCRdb with MiXCR from the 5' RACE reads. The data show around 250,000 distinct CDR3 sequences, approximately 12% seen once. These sequences were also reported in another study, on yellow fever vaccine responses in identical twins.

Input material: memory (CD45RO+) T cells sorted from blood. These receptors came from a young woman in good health.

This clonotype was observed a handful of times. This chain connects TRBV20-1 to TRBJ1-6; D gene ambiguous. Germline V lookup: CDR1 DFQATT, CDR2 SNEGSKA (reference sequence). The CDR3 runs to 17 residues. The V gene lost 3 bases and the J gene lost 0 bases, with 15 bases spanning the gap. The CDR3 DNA sequence: TGCAGTGCTAGTTTTCCGGAGGCAAGCTCCTATAATTCACCCCTCCACTTT. Amino acids: CSASFPEASSYNSPLHF.

This clonotype was observed at least ten times. J is TRBJ2-3 and V is TRBV5-1, with TRBD2 matching over 7 bases. Germline V gene sequence: CDR1 SGHRS, CDR2 YFSETQ. The CDR3 is made up of 14 amino acids. V lost 0 bases to trimming and J lost 5 bases; unmatched junction nucleotides: 3. In nucleotides, the CDR3 is TGCGCCAGCAGCTTGGAAGGGGAGGGAGATACGCAGTATTTT. It translates to CASSLEGEGDTQYF. The whole variable domain, remainder taken from reference TRBV5-1 and TRBJ2-3, is KAGVTQTPRYLIKTRGQQVTLSCSPISGHRSVSWYQQTPGQGLQFLFEYFSETQRNKGNFPGRFSGRQFSNSRSEMNVSTLELGDSALYLCASSLEGEGDTQYFGPGTRLTVL.

V usage is TRBV6-1 and J usage is TRBJ2-2, with a tentative D call TRBD1 (6 bases). Germline CDR1 reads MNHNS; CDR2 reads SASEGT. V was clipped by 6 bases and J by 4 bases, with 9 bases between them. The CDR3 consists of 13 residues. In DNA, the CDR3 is TGTGCCAGCAGGGAGACAGGCACCGGGGAGCTGTTTTTT. It specifies CASRETGTGELFF.